This T cell receptor beta chain was recorded in a study of T cell repertoires in cytomegalovirus infection. Study-level background: Both a matching HLA type and CMV infection were indicated by public TCR beta signatures.

TCRdb processed the reads anew with MiXCR; each CDR3 protein has one entry. The data show 650,000 to 850,000 distinct CDR3 sequences, approximately 32% seen once. Looked up from germline, CDR1 is LNHDA and CDR2 is SQIVND (reference sequence). CDR3 length: 14 residues. Trimming took 5 bases from V and 2 from J, leaving 9 bases between them. This clonotype was seen repeatedly, ten times or more. Its antigen is undetermined. The clonotype comes from a human donor in good health (CMV status not recorded). Some clones in this sample may be carry-over from other donors' samples. V usage is TRBV19 and J usage is TRBJ2-2; D is unresolved. Sequencing used cultured CD8+ T cells from PBMCs, obtained from culture after CMV antigen stimulation. This CDR3 is CASSGALNTGELFF. The CDR3, as DNA: TGTGCCAGTAGTGGTGCACTAAACACCGGGGAGCTGTTTTTT.